This T cell receptor beta chain is from a study of TIL therapy for anti-PD-1-resistant metastatic lung cancer. This was the immunoSEQ v3 assay. Assay used: immunoSEQ multiplex PCR; TCRdb lists only in-frame clones, some missing. In the table there are 50,000 or so clones, 79% of which are singletons. Regarding time point: pre-treatment sample, taken before nivolumab and TIL therapy. The sequenced sample was blood, obtained at baseline. The clonotype originates from a woman between 30 and 79 years old with non-small cell lung cancer.

Written as DNA, the CDR3 is TGTGCCAGCAGCTCCGGGATGAACACCGGGGAGCTGTTTTTT. Translating it yields CASSSGMNTGELFF. This chain connects TRBV5-4 to TRBJ2-2, with D perhaps matching TRBD2 (5 bases). Germline loops: CDR1 SGHNT, CDR2 YYREEE (reference sequence). V was clipped by 3 bases and J by 1 base, with 7 bases between them. The CDR3 contains 14 residues.